What follows is one TCR beta chain and its context. This sample is drawn from a study of control samples from healthy donors and cancer patients. V was shortened by 6 bases and J by 6 bases, with 11 bases between the two germline ends. The CDR3 extends over 12 amino acids. Germline V gives CDR1 MNHEY, CDR2 SVGAGI. TCRdb's table, derived via immunoSEQ multiplex PCR, lists solely in-frame clones and lacks some. The repertoire includes about 130,000 clones, 90% of them detected once, and under 3% sits in the top ten. This chain uses TRBV6-5 with TRBJ1-1; D gene uncertain. The sequence was obtained from a man between 40 and 49 years old in good health. Sequencing was done on a sample of blood. CDR3 bases: TGTGCCAGCAGAAGGGTTGGGGCTGAAGCTTTCTTT. Its translation is CASRRVGAEAFF.